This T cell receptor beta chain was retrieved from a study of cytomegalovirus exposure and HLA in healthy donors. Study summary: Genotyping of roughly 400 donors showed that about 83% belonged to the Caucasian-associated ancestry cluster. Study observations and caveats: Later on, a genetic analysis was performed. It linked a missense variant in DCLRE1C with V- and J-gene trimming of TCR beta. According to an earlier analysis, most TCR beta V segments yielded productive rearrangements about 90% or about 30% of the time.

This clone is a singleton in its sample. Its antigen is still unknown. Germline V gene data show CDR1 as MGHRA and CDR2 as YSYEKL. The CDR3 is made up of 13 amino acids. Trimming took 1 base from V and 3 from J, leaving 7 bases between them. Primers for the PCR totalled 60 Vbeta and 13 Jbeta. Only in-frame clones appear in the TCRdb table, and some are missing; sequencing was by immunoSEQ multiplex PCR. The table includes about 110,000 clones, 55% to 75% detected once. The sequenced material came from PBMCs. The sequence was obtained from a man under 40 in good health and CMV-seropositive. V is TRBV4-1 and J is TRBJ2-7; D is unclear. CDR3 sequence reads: CASSQGGNYEQYF. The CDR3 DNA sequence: TGCGCCAGCAGCCAAGGCGGAAACTACGAGCAGTACTTC.